This section outlines one T cell receptor (beta chain) sequence together with its context. This clone was seen just once. This clone's antigen is unknown. Base qualities are not recorded, but no much larger clone differs from it by a single base. This specimen belongs to a study of blood T cell repertoires in COVID-19 (dated by TCRdb to 2019 to 2021). With regard to the full study: The collaborator samples originated in the United States, Italy and Spain and spanned the acute and convalescent phases of COVID-19. The prospective study material was composed of cDNA or gDNA derived from T cells, B-cell-depleted T cells, or PBMCs. The dataset comprised deeply sampled blood TCRbeta repertoires from subjects exposed to, actively infected with, or recovered from COVID-19. The repertoires were made available in a free public database intended to serve as a resource for research on the immune response to SARS-CoV-2. The samples were drawn from the first 160 participants of the ongoing ImmuneRACE study and from some 1,300 subjects provided by 6 global collaborators. Nearly every sample came with metadata listing a de-identified subject ID, COVID-19 status, age in years and sex. Where available, HLA class I and class II types were obtained from metadata supplied by the sample provider rather than from assay-based typing. Here is what the overall study found, with its caveats: The quantity of clinical and demographic metadata differed by source and by participant and was supplied without curation.

Participants in the prospective study were enrolled through a virtual design, were aged roughly 18 to 100 years, and lived in roughly 24 United States geographic areas. To assign participants to cohorts, the prospective study relied on clinical history that participants themselves reported in a screening survey and a study questionnaire. In the prospective study, mobile phlebotomists collected whole blood, serum and a nasopharyngeal or oropharyngeal swab from each participant. Additional blood draws and questionnaires over an approximately two-month period could optionally be provided by prospective study participants. Blood samples from the prospective study were shipped frozen or at room temperature prior to DNA extraction. CDR1 LGHNA and CDR2 YSLEER were looked up in the germline V gene. A distance of 6 bases separates the germline ends of V and J, which lose 3 bases and 1 base respectively. The CDR3 covers 14 residues, taking in both the cysteine and the phenylalanine. Kept here is only the CDR3 DNA, which spans 42 bases and is read in frame from base 1.

TCRbeta CDR3 regions were amplified from genomic DNA by means of the immunoSEQ Assay, a bias-controlled multiplex PCR. As for the original processing: The number of nucleated cells in each sample was estimated from the amplification of reference gene primers within the assay. To quantify the absolute abundance of each unique TCRbeta CDR3 rearrangement, sequence reads were collapsed and filtered. For each sample, productive Simpson clonality was calculated as the square root of Simpson's diversity index across productive rearrangements. The table comes from immuneACCESS by way of TCRdb, which keeps in-frame sequences with V and J called. Part of the clones is missing from these tables; in studies checked, under half for an unresolved V gene and the rest for unknown reasons. V, J and clone size reflect that table, while D and trimming were determined from the DNA. This sample is represented by around 450,000 clones; about 85% of them were singletons. The ten largest account for about 2% of the sample.

This TCR derives from a woman under 30 with acute COVID-19. This chain is built from TRBV4-3 and TRBJ2-2; no D gene is confidently identified. Source material: PBMCs or T cells enriched from blood (not recorded which). The CDR3 reads as follows: CASSHLGNTGELFF. The DNA is as follows: TGCGCCAGCAGCCATCTAGGGAACACCGGGGAGCTGTTTTTT.